This is a list of T cell receptor beta chains from one sample in a study of Graves' ophthalmopathy and Graves' hyperthyroidism. Each CDR3 protein gets one entry after TCRdb re-called the multiplex PCR reads with MiXCR. The sample has 620,000 or so distinct CDR3 sequences; 20% to 25% are singletons. The sequenced sample consisted of peripheral blood. The receptors were sampled from a woman aged 18-29 years with stable Graves' hyperthyroidism. Some clones in this sample may be carry-over from other donors' samples. Both conserved end residues are part of each CDR3. Each record gives: clone size, V gene, J gene, CDR3 length, D gene, CDR3 protein, CDR3 DNA. D genes are given only for firm matches. The size entry is marked missing in some rows and otherwise reads once, few, many or a size class.

many	TRBV10-3	TRBJ1-5	18	-	CAISESTLYGGGNQPQHF	TGTGCCATCAGTGAGTCGACTCTCTATGGCGGGGGTAATCAGCCCCAGCATTTT
many	TRBV19	TRBJ2-2	16	-	CASSTGTLPHTGELFF	TGTGCCAGTAGTACCGGGACATTACCCCACACCGGGGAGCTGTTTTTT
-	TRBV25-1	TRBJ1-2	14	-	CASSESRQWGGYTF	TGTGCCAGCAGTGAATCTCGACAATGGGGTGGCTACACCTTC
many	TRBV6-1	TRBJ2-7	14	-	CASTTGLQAHEQYF	TGTGCCAGCACTACGGGACTTCAGGCCCACGAGCAGTACTTC
many	TRBV2	TRBJ1-1	13	-	CASGGGPNTEAFF	TGTGCCAGCGGCGGGGGCCCGAACACTGAAGCTTTCTTT
many	TRBV18	TRBJ2-5	13	-	CASSPRIQETQYF	TGTGCCAGCTCACCACGGATCCAAGAGACCCAGTACTTC
few	TRBV5-1	TRBJ1-2	14	TRBD1	CASSLAGTGGDYTF	TGCGCCAGCAGCTTGGCGGGGACAGGGGGCGACTACACCTTC
many	TRBV7-2	TRBJ1-2	13	-	CASSLERRGGYTF	TGTGCCAGCAGCTTAGAACGGAGAGGAGGCTACACCTTC
many	TRBV12-3/TRBV12-4	TRBJ2-7	14	TRBD2	CASSASSGSYEQYF	TGTGCCAGCAGTGCTTCTAGCGGTTCCTACGAGCAGTACTTC
-	TRBV4-1	TRBJ2-7	16	TRBD2	CASSQGVAGISYEQYF	TGCGCCAGCAGCCAAGGGGTAGCGGGAATCTCCTACGAGCAGTACTTC
many	TRBV4-1	TRBJ1-2	14	-	CASSQEGAGYGYTF	TGCGCCAGCAGCCAAGAGGGGGCAGGCTATGGCTACACCTTC
many	TRBV7-2	TRBJ1-5	13	-	CASSLGGAQPQHF	TGTGCCAGCAGCTTAGGAGGAGCTCAGCCCCAGCATTTT
many	TRBV12-3/TRBV12-4	TRBJ2-7	15	TRBD2	CASTLTSGSRYEQYF	TGTGCCAGCACCCTGACTAGCGGGAGTAGGTACGAGCAGTACTTC
-	TRBV12-3/TRBV12-4	TRBJ1-2	13	-	CASSSKRGHGYTF	TGTGCCAGCAGCTCCAAGCGGGGGCATGGCTACACCTTC
-	TRBV6-1	TRBJ2-5	15	TRBD2	CASKSSGGVQETQYF	TGTGCCAGCAAAAGTAGCGGGGGGGTCCAAGAGACCCAGTACTTC
once	TRBV7-2	TRBJ2-2	14	-	CASSTPRLTGELFF	TGTGCCAGCAGCACGCCCCGACTTACCGGGGAGCTGTTTTTT
many	TRBV6-1	TRBJ2-7	16	-	CASSSWGAPYSYEQYF	TGTGCCAGCAGCTCCTGGGGGGCACCCTATTCCTACGAGCAGTACTTC
many	TRBV9	TRBJ1-1	14	-	CASSADRLNTEAFF	TGTGCCAGCAGCGCTGACAGATTGAACACTGAAGCTTTCTTT
-	TRBV27	TRBJ1-2	13	-	CASSFNEGNGYTF	TGTGCCAGCAGCTTCAACGAAGGGAATGGCTACACCTTC
-	TRBV3-1	TRBJ2-2	14	TRBD2	CASQRAGETGELFF	TGTGCCAGCCAGCGAGCGGGGGAAACCGGGGAGCTGTTTTTT
many	TRBV12-3/TRBV12-4	TRBJ1-1	14	TRBD1	CASSSRQGYTEAFF	TGTGCCAGCAGTTCCCGACAGGGCTACACTGAAGCTTTCTTT
-	TRBV30	TRBJ1-1	15	TRBD1	CAWSVTGTANTEAFF	TGTGCCTGGAGTGTAACCGGGACAGCGAACACTGAAGCTTTCTTT
many	TRBV5-1	TRBJ2-1	15	-	CASSTIAEPYNEQFF	TGCGCCAGCAGTACTATAGCTGAACCGTACAATGAGCAGTTCTTC
many	TRBV30	TRBJ1-1	12	-	CAWRQSSTEAFF	TGTGCCTGGCGACAGAGCTCGACTGAAGCTTTCTTT
-	TRBV11-2	TRBJ2-7	17	TRBD2	CASSQDLSGGPAYEQYF	TGTGCCAGCAGCCAAGATCTAAGCGGGGGGCCCGCCTACGAGCAGTACTTC
-	TRBV5-5	TRBJ1-1	15	TRBD1	CASSSAQGQGTEAFF	TGTGCCAGCAGCTCCGCACAGGGGCAAGGCACTGAAGCTTTCTTT
many	TRBV20-1	TRBJ2-7	15	-	CSARAFRGPFYEQYF	TGCAGTGCTAGAGCCTTCCGGGGGCCCTTCTACGAGCAGTACTTC
many	TRBV25-1	TRBJ1-6	14	TRBD1	CASTPTGGNSPLHF	TGTGCCAGCACTCCGACAGGGGGAAATTCACCCCTCCACTTT
many	TRBV20-1	TRBJ2-7	12	-	CSAVAEIYEQYF	TGCAGTGCAGTAGCGGAGATCTACGAGCAGTACTTC
many	TRBV12-3/TRBV12-4	TRBJ1-5	15	-	CASSLFSGVNQPQHF	TGTGCCAGCAGTTTATTTTCAGGGGTCAATCAGCCCCAGCATTTT
few	TRBV19	TRBJ1-1	15	-	CASSLAGGPGAEAFF	TGTGCCAGTAGCCTTGCCGGGGGCCCTGGGGCTGAAGCTTTCTTT
-	TRBV11-2	TRBJ2-2	17	TRBD2	CASSLGLAGRRTGELFF	TGTGCCAGCAGCCTAGGACTAGCGGGGAGAAGAACCGGGGAGCTGTTTTTT
many	TRBV12-3/TRBV12-4	TRBJ1-2	15	TRBD1	CASSWTGRGGTGYTF	TGTGCCAGCAGTTGGACAGGCCGGGGGGGCACGGGCTACACCTTC
many	TRBV6-1	TRBJ2-5	13	-	CASSEVRGGTQYF	TGTGCCAGCAGTGAAGTCAGGGGAGGGACCCAGTACTTC
many	TRBV19	TRBJ1-2	12	-	CAARAGVYGYTF	TGTGCCGCGAGGGCAGGCGTCTATGGCTACACCTTC
once	TRBV6-2/TRBV6-3	TRBJ2-2	21	-	CASSMRLPSITLHLLGGELFF	TGTGCCAGCAGTATGAGACTACCCAGCATAACCTTACACCTTCTGGGCGGGGAGCTGTTTTTT
few	TRBV12-5	TRBJ2-5	17	TRBD1	CASGLGTQGARRETQYF	TGTGCTAGTGGTTTGGGAACCCAGGGGGCGCGGAGGGAGACCCAGTACTTC
-	TRBV30	TRBJ1-1	12	-	CASSRVSTEAFF	TGTGCCTCCTCCCGGGTCTCCACTGAAGCTTTCTTT
few	TRBV20-1	TRBJ1-1	13	-	CSARDFRNTEAFF	TGCAGTGCTAGAGATTTCCGGAACACTGAAGCTTTCTTT
many	TRBV5-1	TRBJ1-2	14	-	CASSLKGDNYGYTF	TGCGCCAGCAGCTTGAAGGGGGACAACTATGGCTACACCTTC
few	TRBV20-1	TRBJ2-5	16	TRBD2	CSARVAGGWGQETQYF	TGCAGTGCTAGAGTAGCGGGGGGTTGGGGCCAAGAGACCCAGTACTTC
-	TRBV12-3/TRBV12-4	TRBJ2-5	12	-	CASKVQGETQYF	TGTGCCAGCAAGGTTCAGGGGGAGACCCAGTACTTC
many	TRBV28	TRBJ1-5	13	-	CASTLTVGEPQHF	TGTGCCAGCACACTCACAGTCGGTGAGCCCCAGCATTTT
few	TRBV4-1	TRBJ2-5	14	-	CASSQVGTQETQYF	TGCGCCAGCAGCCAAGTGGGGACCCAAGAGACCCAGTACTTC
few	TRBV27	TRBJ1-2	14	-	CASSLFGRDGGYTF	TGTGCCAGCAGTTTATTTGGCAGGGACGGTGGCTACACCTTC